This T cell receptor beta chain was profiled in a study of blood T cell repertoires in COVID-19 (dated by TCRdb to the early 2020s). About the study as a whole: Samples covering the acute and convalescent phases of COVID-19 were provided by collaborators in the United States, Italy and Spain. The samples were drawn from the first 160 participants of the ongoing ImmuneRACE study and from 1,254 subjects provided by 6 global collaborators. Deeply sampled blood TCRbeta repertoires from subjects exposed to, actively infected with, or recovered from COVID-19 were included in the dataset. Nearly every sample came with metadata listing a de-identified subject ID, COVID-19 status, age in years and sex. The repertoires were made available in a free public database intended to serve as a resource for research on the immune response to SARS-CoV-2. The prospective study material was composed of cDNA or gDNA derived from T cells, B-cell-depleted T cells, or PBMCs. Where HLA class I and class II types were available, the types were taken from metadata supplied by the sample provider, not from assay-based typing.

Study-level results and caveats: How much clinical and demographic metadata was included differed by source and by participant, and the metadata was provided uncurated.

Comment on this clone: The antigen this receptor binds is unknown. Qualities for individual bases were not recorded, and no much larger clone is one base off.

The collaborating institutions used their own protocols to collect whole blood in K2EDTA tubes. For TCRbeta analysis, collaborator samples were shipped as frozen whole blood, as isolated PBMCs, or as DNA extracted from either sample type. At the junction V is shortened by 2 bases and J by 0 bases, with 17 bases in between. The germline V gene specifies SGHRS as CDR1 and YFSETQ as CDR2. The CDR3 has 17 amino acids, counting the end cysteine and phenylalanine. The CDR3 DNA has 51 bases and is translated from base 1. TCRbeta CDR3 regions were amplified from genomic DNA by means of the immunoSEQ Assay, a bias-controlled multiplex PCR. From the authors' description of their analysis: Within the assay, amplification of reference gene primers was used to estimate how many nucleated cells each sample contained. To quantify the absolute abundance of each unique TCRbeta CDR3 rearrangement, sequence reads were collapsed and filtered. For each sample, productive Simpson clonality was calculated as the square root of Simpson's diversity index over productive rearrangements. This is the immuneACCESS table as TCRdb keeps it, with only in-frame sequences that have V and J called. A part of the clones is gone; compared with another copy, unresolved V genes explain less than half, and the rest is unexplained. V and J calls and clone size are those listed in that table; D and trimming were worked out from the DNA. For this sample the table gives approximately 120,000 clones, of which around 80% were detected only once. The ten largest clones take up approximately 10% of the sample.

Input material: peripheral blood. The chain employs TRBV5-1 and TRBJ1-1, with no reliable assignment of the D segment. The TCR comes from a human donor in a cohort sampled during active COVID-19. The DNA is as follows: TGCGCCAGCAGCTTAGGAAGGCAGGCTCTGATGAACACTGAAGCTTTCTTT. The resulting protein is CASSLGRQALMNTEAFF. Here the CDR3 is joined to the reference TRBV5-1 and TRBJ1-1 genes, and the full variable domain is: KAGVTQTPRYLIKTRGQQVTLSCSPISGHRSVSWYQQTPGQGLQFLFEYFSETQRNKGNFPGRFSGRQFSNSRSEMNVSTLELGDSALYLCASSLGRQALMNTEAFFGQGTRLTVV.